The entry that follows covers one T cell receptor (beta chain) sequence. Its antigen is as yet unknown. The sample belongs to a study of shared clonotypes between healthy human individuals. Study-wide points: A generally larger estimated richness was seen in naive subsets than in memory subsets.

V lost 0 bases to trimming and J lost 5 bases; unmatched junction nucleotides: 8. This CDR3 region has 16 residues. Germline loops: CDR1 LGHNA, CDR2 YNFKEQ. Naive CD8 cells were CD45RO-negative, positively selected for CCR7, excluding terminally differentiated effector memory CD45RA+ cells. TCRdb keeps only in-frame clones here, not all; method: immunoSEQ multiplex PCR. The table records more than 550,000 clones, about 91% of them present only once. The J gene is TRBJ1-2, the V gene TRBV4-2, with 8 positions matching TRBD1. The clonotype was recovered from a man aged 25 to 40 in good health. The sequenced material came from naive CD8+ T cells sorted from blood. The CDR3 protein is CASSQDTEGTGYGYTF. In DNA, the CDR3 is TGTGCCAGCAGCCAAGATACTGAGGGGACAGGATATGGCTACACCTTC.